This T cell receptor beta chain originates from a study of T cell responses to AZD1222 COVID-19 vaccine. Study-wide points: Only five or six people who got AZD1222 tested seropositive at baseline. Reports indicate that nearly half of spike-specific TCRs are directed at unmutated variant regions.

TCRdb keeps only in-frame clones here, not all; method: immunoSEQ multiplex PCR. The repertoire holds about 8,000 clones, 88% seen once, with about 7.7% in the top ten. Comments on this clone: Antigen specificity is unknown.

With 4 bases removed from V and 6 bases from J, the gap between germline ends came to 13 bases. CDR1 MNHEY and CDR2 SVGEGT come from the germline V gene. This CDR3 has 14 amino acids. The clonotype was recovered from an adult who received the AZD1222 COVID-19 vaccine. The specimen comprised peripheral blood, sampled 28 days after the second AZD1222 dose. V and J are TRBV6-2 or TRBV6-3 and TRBJ1-5; a possible D gene is TRBD1 (5 bases). The CDR3 DNA sequence: TGTGCCAGCAGTTCCCTCGGGGGGGGTCAGCCCCAGCATTTT. Translation: CASSSLGGGQPQHF.